A single sample gave rise to the 16 T cell receptor beta chains below, sequenced in a study of Graves' ophthalmopathy and Graves' hyperthyroidism. Beta-chain TCR CDR3 regions were amplified from RNA transcripts. Second-round multiplex PCR came after first-round RT-PCR with HTBI primers. One entry per CDR3 protein, called by TCRdb with MiXCR from the multiplex PCR reads. The sample contains about 240,000 distinct CDR3 sequences, about 47% of which appear only once. Material: peripheral blood. The source of these receptors is an adult man with Graves' ophthalmopathy.

The gene calls are TRBV6-2 or TRBV6-3 and TRBJ2-5, with 13 bases aligning to TRBD2. With 5 bases clipped from V and 4 bases from J, the junction kept 7 bases outside the gene matches. The CDR3 loop spans 16 amino acids. The germline V gene has CDR1 MNHEY and CDR2 SVGEGT. CDR3 in amino acids: CASSANRLAGGETQYF. For the CDR3, the DNA is TGTGCCAGCAGTGCGAATCGACTAGCGGGGGGAGAGACCCAGTACTTC.

This rearrangement joins TRBV5-1 to TRBJ2-7, with TRBD2 identical over 7 bases. V shed 0 bases, J shed 3 bases, and the junction held 3 bases outside the gene matches. The germline CDR1 and CDR2 sequences are SGHRS and YFSETQ. The CDR3 is 14 residues long. CDR3 amino acids: CASSLEASGYEQYF. CDR3 in DNA: TGCGCCAGCAGCTTGGAGGCTAGCGGCTACGAGCAGTACTTC.

The J gene is TRBJ2-7, the V gene TRBV28, with 7 bases matching TRBD1. The V gene's germline CDR1 is MDHEN and CDR2 SYDVKM. This CDR3 is 13 amino acids long. CDR3 in DNA: TGTGGAACAGGGGCAGGCCTCGCCTACGAGCAGTACTTC. Translating gives CGTGAGLAYEQYF.

V is TRBV10-3 and J is TRBJ1-6; D not certain. This CDR3 region has 15 residues. Trimming left V 6 bases short and J 6 bases short, with 15 bases between. Looked up from germline, CDR1 is ENHRY and CDR2 is SYGVKD. CDR3 coding DNA: TGTGCCATCAGCGGCCCCCCAGGCCGTAATTCACCCCTCCACTTT. Translated, it gives CAISGPPGRNSPLHF.

This clonotype occurred a few times. The V and J genes are TRBV29-1 and TRBJ1-1, with D tentatively TRBD1 (5 bases). This CDR3 has 11 amino acids. Germline V gene lookup returns CDR1 SQVTM and CDR2 ANQGSEA. Deletions cut 3 bases from V and 7 bases from J, with 9 bases between. This CDR3 is CSVDGAVEAFF. The CDR3 coding sequence is TGCAGCGTTGACGGGGCAGTTGAAGCTTTCTTT.

In the case of this clonotype: A read error is likely, as this CDR3 ends without the conserved phenylalanine or tryptophan. The chain employs TRBV7-9 and TRBJ1-1; a weak D match, TRBD1 (5 bases). CDR1 is SEHNR, CDR2 FQNEAQ, per germline (reference sequence). V lost 5 bases to trimming and J lost 7 bases, with 11 bases between them. This CDR3 has 12 amino acids. CDR3 loop: CASSLGPGEAFL. The CDR3 DNA follows: TGTGCCAGCAGCCTGGGACCCGGTGAAGCTTTCCTT.

The chain has TRBV25-1 and TRBJ2-7; D is undetermined. Trimming took 4 bases from V and 6 from J, leaving 7 bases between them. The CDR3 extends over 11 amino acids. CDR1 MGHDK and CDR2 SYGVNS come from the germline V gene. CDR3 amino acids: CASSVGIEQYF. The CDR3, as DNA: TGTGCCAGCAGTGTGGGTATCGAGCAGTACTTC.

This clonotype was picked up many times. The chain joins TRBV12-3 or TRBV12-4 to TRBJ1-1; 10 nucleotides agree with TRBD1. With V trimmed by 6 bases and J by 6 bases, 16 bases remained unmatched. This CDR3 is built from 17 residues. The CDR3 sequence is CASSGYGQAGTGAEAFF. CDR3 nucleotides: TGTGCCAGCAGCGGTTATGGGCAGGCCGGGACAGGGGCTGAAGCTTTCTTT.

The chain is built from TRBV19 and TRBJ1-6; 7 nucleotides align to TRBD1. Germline V lookup: CDR1 LNHDA, CDR2 SQIVND (reference sequence). V lost 5 bases to trimming and J lost 11 bases; unmatched junction nucleotides: 6. The length of the CDR3 is 13 residues. DNA of the CDR3: TGTGCCAGTAGTTGGCAGGGGGAGACACCCCTCCACTTT. Residues: CASSWQGETPLHF.

The chain is built from TRBV7-9 and TRBJ2-5; 9 bases align to TRBD2. The DNA end is a closer match to TRBJ2-7, so the J assignment may be wrong. CDR3 length: 14 amino acids. Germline loops: CDR1 SEHNR, CDR2 FQNEAQ (reference sequence). This CDR3 reads CASGKAGGIYEQYF. The CDR3 DNA reads TGTGCCAGCGGAAAGGCGGGAGGGATTTACGAGCAGTACTTC.

This sequence joins TRBV2 and TRBJ1-6; possible D gene TRBD1, 6 bases. The CDR3 is 11 residues long. The V end was cut by 7 bases, the J end by 8 bases, with 6 bases between. The germline gives CDR1 SNHLY, CDR2 FYNNEI. The CDR3 sequence is CASTGDSPLHF. CDR3 in DNA: TGTGCCAGCACAGGGGATTCACCCCTCCACTTT.

The rearrangement joins TRBV14 to TRBJ1-2; 7 bases match TRBD1. The CDR3 covers 15 residues. The trim removed 4 bases at V and 4 bases at J, leaving 9 bases unmatched. Looked up from germline, CDR1 is SGHDN and CDR2 is FVKESK. The CDR3 sequence is CASSPYRGSSYGYTF. Written as DNA, the CDR3 is TGTGCCAGCAGCCCCTACAGGGGAAGCAGCTATGGCTACACCTTC.

The rearrangement links TRBV7-2 to TRBJ1-1, with D unclear. The CDR3 contains 12 residues. The germline gives CDR1 SGHTA, CDR2 FQGNSA. V lost 7 bases, J lost 4 bases, and 10 bases lay in between. CDR3 nucleotide sequence: TGTGCCAGCACGCCTGATAGCACTGAAGCTTTCTTT. This codes for CASTPDSTEAFF.

Turning to this clonotype: One end of the junction fails to match germline, which may point to a read error. The rearrangement links TRBV10-3 to TRBJ1-2, with D perhaps TRBD1 (6 bases). Germline loops: CDR1 ENHRY, CDR2 SYGVKD. CDR3 length equals 14 residues. The CDR3 sequence: CASSYSAGGDGYTF. CDR3 sequence (DNA): TGTGCCAGCAGTTACTCGGCGGGGGGCGATGGCTACACCTTC.

This chain connects TRBV6-5 to TRBJ1-3; D unclear. Trimming stripped 2 bases from V and 0 bases from J, with 8 bases between. CDR1 and CDR2 (germline): MNHEY, SVGAGI. This CDR3 is 15 amino acids long. The CDR3 here is CASSYARGSGNTIYF. The DNA of the CDR3 is TGTGCCAGCAGTTACGCCCGAGGCTCTGGAAACACCATATATTTT.

The table lists this clonotype with a few counts. This rearrangement joins TRBV7-8 to TRBJ1-4, with 7 bases fitting TRBD1. There are 15 residues in the CDR3. The germline CDR1 and CDR2 sequences are SGHVS and FQNEAQ. Trimming removed 2 bases from V and 3 bases from J; junction bases left unmatched: 3. CDR3 sequence: CASSLLGQPNEKLFF. The CDR3 bases are TGTGCCAGCAGCTTATTGGGACAGCCTAATGAAAAACTGTTTTTT.